This TCR beta chain is drawn from a study of cytomegalovirus exposure and HLA in healthy donors. General study points: Several of the most significant clusters appeared linked to common viral pathogens, based on a later analysis. By HLA locus, TCR association rates varied in a later analysis, with DRB1 showing the most and HLA-C the fewest. Certain sequence variants were highly shared and formed a cluster, and this cluster was likely a sequencing artifact. The study found most TCR sequences rare, yet found some public TCRs in many donors.

The CDR3 contains 14 residues. Germline CDR1 and CDR2: KGHSH and LQKENI. V was pared by 5 bases and J by 12 bases, with 13 bases of the junction left unmatched. The PCR was carried out with 60 Vbeta primers and 13 Jbeta primers. The protocol was immunoSEQ multiplex PCR, while the TCRdb copy is restricted to in-frame clones and leaves out a portion. The sample lists over 200,000 clones, approximately 81% occurring once. This clone was detected once. Its antigen is unknown. The chain is built from TRBV18 and TRBJ2-7; TRBD2 matches 10 bases. Sequencing used PBMCs. The clonotype originates from a human donor in good health. The chain's CDR3 is CASSSSQREGSGYF. CDR3 nucleotide sequence: TGTGCCAGCTCATCAAGTCAGCGGGAGGGTTCGGGGTACTTC.